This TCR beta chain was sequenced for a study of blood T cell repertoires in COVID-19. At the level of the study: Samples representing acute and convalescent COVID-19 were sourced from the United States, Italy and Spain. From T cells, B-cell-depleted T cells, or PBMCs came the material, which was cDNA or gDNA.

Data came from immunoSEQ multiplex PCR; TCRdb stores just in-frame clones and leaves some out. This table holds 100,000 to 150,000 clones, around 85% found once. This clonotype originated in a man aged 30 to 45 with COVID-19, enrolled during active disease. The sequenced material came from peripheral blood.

Here the CDR3 reads CASRPPDRVGKLFF. The CDR3 DNA sequence: TGTGCCAGCAGACCCCCGGACAGGGTTGGAAAACTGTTTTTT. The chain is built from TRBV28 and TRBJ1-4; 8 positions match TRBD1. The V gene end was trimmed by 6 bases and the J gene end by 10 bases; junction bases not matched to a gene: 10. The CDR3 spans 14 residues. CDR1 is MDHEN, CDR2 SYDVKM, per germline.